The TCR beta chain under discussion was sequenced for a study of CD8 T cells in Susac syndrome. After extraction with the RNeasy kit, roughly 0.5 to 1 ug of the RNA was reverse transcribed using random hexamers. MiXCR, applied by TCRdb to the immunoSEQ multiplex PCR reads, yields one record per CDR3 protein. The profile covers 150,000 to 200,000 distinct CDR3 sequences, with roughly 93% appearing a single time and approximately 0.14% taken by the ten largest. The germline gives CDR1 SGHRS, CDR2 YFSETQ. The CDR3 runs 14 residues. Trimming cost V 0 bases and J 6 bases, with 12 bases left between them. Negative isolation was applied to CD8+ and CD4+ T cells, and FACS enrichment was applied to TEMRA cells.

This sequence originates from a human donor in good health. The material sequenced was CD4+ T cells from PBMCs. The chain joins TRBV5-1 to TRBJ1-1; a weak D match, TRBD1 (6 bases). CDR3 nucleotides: TGCGCCAGCAGCTTGGCGACAGGCGAATCTGAAGCTTTCTTT. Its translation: CASSLATGESEAFF.